Given below is one T cell receptor (beta chain) in context. Its antigen is not known. A multiplex PCR was run with 60 Vbeta primers and 13 Jbeta primers. The table came from immunoSEQ multiplex PCR; TCRdb's copy has only in-frame clones and leaves some out. The repertoire has roughly 100,000 clones, over 60% of them found once; the top ten carry 9.6%. The length of the CDR3 is 20 residues. The ends lost 4 bases at V and 0 bases at J; junction bases unmatched: 16. Germline CDR1 MGHRA, CDR2 YSYEKL. This sample stems from a study of cytomegalovirus exposure and HLA in healthy donors. Overall study results and limits: CMV serostatus stood as the only immune exposure information on hand. Donors belonging to an Asian-associated ancestry cluster reportedly showed fewer N-insertions in productive TCRs than the roughly 700-donor mean, according to what a later analysis found.

The sequence was collected from a male donor in good health and CMV-seropositive. The chain uses TRBV4-1 and TRBJ2-2; 8 nucleotides match TRBD2. Input material: PBMCs. The CDR3 DNA is TGCGCCAGCAGCCGAAACATTCTACAGCGGGAGAGTTCGAACACCGGGGAGCTGTTTTTT. It codes for CASSRNILQRESSNTGELFF.